This TCR beta chain was observed in a study of blood T cell repertoires in COVID-19. Turning to the study itself: From the United States, Italy and Spain came samples of acute and convalescent COVID-19. PBMCs, B-cell-depleted T cells, or T cells provided the cDNA or gDNA that made up the material.

The CDR3 length is 14 residues. V dropped 4 bases and J dropped 2; count of bases not matched to a gene: 2. Germline values: CDR1 KGHSH, CDR2 LQKENI. Original processing notes: Cell counts per sample came from amplifying reference gene primers. Method: immunoSEQ multiplex PCR; TCRdb's copy keeps in-frame clones and lacks some. The V and J calls and clone size come from that table; D and trimming were worked out from the DNA. The profile shows 50,000 to 55,000 clones, 87% of them singletons. The sample consisted of peripheral blood. This sequence originates from a human donor with active COVID-19. The donor label of this sample is uncertain. The chain employs TRBV18 and TRBJ2-5; 9 bases agree with TRBD2. The chain's CDR3 is CASSRTSGQETQYF. CDR3 nucleotide sequence: TGTGCCAGCTCACGCACTAGCGGGCAAGAGACCCAGTACTTC.